The rows below give T cell receptor beta chains drawn from one sample of a study of cytomegalovirus exposure and HLA in healthy donors. The repertoire was sequenced with immunoSEQ multiplex PCR; TCRdb's copy has only in-frame clones and lacks some. The profile shows fewer than 250,000 clones, almost 75% of them singletons. What was sequenced was PBMCs. The receptor set was obtained from a woman aged 25 to 39 in good health and CMV-seropositive. The CDR3 runs from the conserved cysteine through the conserved F or W. The D gene is left open where the match is weak. Only some rows state a clone size, as once, few, many or a class for expanded clones.

clone size: .
D gene: .
J gene: TRBJ2-2
V gene: TRBV5-4
CDR3 DNA: TGTGCCAGCAGCTTGGGAGGGAAGGCCACCGGGGAGCTGTTTTTT
CDR3 protein: CASSLGGKATGELFF

clone size: few
D gene: .
J gene: TRBJ1-5
V gene: TRBV29-1
CDR3 DNA: TGCAGCGTTCTCTTTAGCAATCAGCCCCAGCATTTT
CDR3 protein: CSVLFSNQPQHF

clone size: few
D gene: TRBD2
J gene: TRBJ2-5
V gene: TRBV7-9
CDR3 DNA: TGTGCCAGCAGCCAACGTCCGACCGTTAGCGGGAGTCAAGAGACCCAGTACTTC
CDR3 protein: CASSQRPTVSGSQETQYF

clone size: .
D gene: TRBD1
J gene: TRBJ1-5
V gene: TRBV6-1
CDR3 DNA: TGTGCCAGCAGTGAAGCTGGGACAGCTTATCAGCCCCAGCATTTT
CDR3 protein: CASSEAGTAYQPQHF

clone size: .
D gene: TRBD1
J gene: TRBJ1-4
V gene: TRBV9
CDR3 DNA: TGTGCCAGCAGCCCACAGGGGCGCCTTGAAAAACTGTTTTTT
CDR3 protein: CASSPQGRLEKLFF

clone size: .
D gene: .
J gene: TRBJ1-6
V gene: TRBV2
CDR3 DNA: TGTGCCAGCAGTGCCCAGGGGCCAGTTACCAGTTCACCCCTCCACTTT
CDR3 protein: CASSAQGPVTSSPLHF

clone size: .
D gene: TRBD2
J gene: TRBJ2-1
V gene: TRBV9
CDR3 DNA: TGTGCCAGCAGCACACGGGAGGTAGCGGGATCCTCCTACAATGAGCAGTTCTTC
CDR3 protein: CASSTREVAGSSYNEQFF

clone size: .
D gene: TRBD1
J gene: TRBJ1-4
V gene: TRBV7-6
CDR3 DNA: TGTGCCAGCAGCCCGGGACAGGGGACAATTGAAAAACTGTTTTTT
CDR3 protein: CASSPGQGTIEKLFF

clone size: .
D gene: TRBD1
J gene: TRBJ2-1
V gene: TRBV6-5
CDR3 DNA: TGTGCCAGCAGTTACTCGACTGGACAGGGTGGCCATGAGCAGTTCTTC
CDR3 protein: CASSYSTGQGGHEQFF

clone size: .
D gene: TRBD1
J gene: TRBJ2-7
V gene: TRBV7-9
CDR3 DNA: TGTGCCAGCAGCTTAGACAGGGGGCTCTACGAGCAGTACTTC
CDR3 protein: CASSLDRGLYEQYF

clone size: .
D gene: .
J gene: TRBJ2-2
V gene: TRBV28
CDR3 DNA: TGTGCCAGCAGTTTGGCGGGGGCTAGCGCCACCGGGGAGCTGTTTTTT
CDR3 protein: CASSLAGASATGELFF

clone size: few
D gene: .
J gene: TRBJ2-3
V gene: TRBV7-9
CDR3 DNA: TGTGCCAGCAGCTTATTTGGGGGGGCGTCAGATACGCAGTATTTT
CDR3 protein: CASSLFGGASDTQYF

clone size: .
D gene: .
J gene: TRBJ2-3
V gene: TRBV5-4
CDR3 DNA: TGTGCCAGCAGCTCGACAGGTACAGATACGCAGTATTTT
CDR3 protein: CASSSTGTDTQYF

clone size: .
D gene: .
J gene: TRBJ2-7
V gene: TRBV7-2
CDR3 DNA: TGTGCCAGCAGCTTAGGGCAGGGCGTCTACGAGCAGTACTTC
CDR3 protein: CASSLGQGVYEQYF

clone size: few
D gene: .
J gene: TRBJ1-2
V gene: TRBV5-1
CDR3 DNA: TGCGCCAGCAGCCCGCAGGGTCCCATTAGTAGGTATGGCTACACCTTC
CDR3 protein: CASSPQGPISRYGYTF

clone size: .
D gene: TRBD2
J gene: TRBJ2-1
V gene: TRBV2
CDR3 DNA: TGTGCCAGCGTGGACAGGGAAGCCGGGACTAGCGGAGACAATGAGCAGTTCTTC
CDR3 protein: CASVDREAGTSGDNEQFF

clone size: .
D gene: TRBD1
J gene: TRBJ1-5
V gene: TRBV7-7
CDR3 DNA: TGTGCTAGCAGCTTAGGACAGGCCTTATTCCCTGACAATCAGCCCCAGCATTTT
CDR3 protein: CASSLGQALFPDNQPQHF

clone size: few
D gene: .
J gene: TRBJ1-1
V gene: TRBV6-6
CDR3 DNA: TGTGCCAGCAGTTATAGCTGGGAAGCTTTCTTT
CDR3 protein: CASSYSWEAFF

clone size: .
D gene: .
J gene: TRBJ2-7
V gene: TRBV10-1
CDR3 DNA: TGCGCCAGCAGCGCCCCGGGAATGCCCTACGAGCAGTACTTC
CDR3 protein: CASSAPGMPYEQYF

clone size: .
D gene: TRBD1
J gene: TRBJ2-5
V gene: TRBV23-1
CDR3 DNA: TGCGCCAGCAGTCGTCAACAGGGGCCACCCCCGACAGAGACCCAGTACTTC
CDR3 protein: CASSRQQGPPPTETQYF

clone size: .
D gene: .
J gene: TRBJ2-3
V gene: TRBV28
CDR3 DNA: TGTGCCAGCAGTTCTCCCGGGGTAGGCACAGATACGCAGTATTTT
CDR3 protein: CASSSPGVGTDTQYF

clone size: .
D gene: TRBD1
J gene: TRBJ2-1
V gene: TRBV19
CDR3 DNA: TGTGCCAGTAATTCGGGACAGGGGGCTCTTAATGAGCAGTTCTTC
CDR3 protein: CASNSGQGALNEQFF